Sequencing of this T cell receptor (beta chain) was carried out in a study of response to subunit inactivated influenza vaccine. Points from the study as a whole: It was the authors' suggestion that each seasonal influenza vaccination recruits few new T cells.

TCRdb independently ran MiXCR on the RT-PCR reads; one entry per CDR3 protein. In the table there are 590,000 or so distinct CDR3 sequences, roughly 15% of which are singletons. This clonotype was seen at least ten times. The target antigen is unknown. CDR1 and CDR2 (germline): KGHSH, LQKENI. Trimming shortened V by 6 bases and J by 0 bases, and 15 bases separated the two germline ends. CDR3 length: 15 residues. This sequence was found in a man aged 45-65 years who received an inactivated influenza vaccine. The sample here was PBMCs from blood, taken 14 to 15 days before vaccination. V usage is TRBV18 and J usage is TRBJ2-7; D not certain. For the CDR3, the DNA is TGTGCCAGCTCCCCGCGTCAGGAAAGCTCCTACGAGCAGTACTTC. Its protein is CASSPRQESSYEQYF.